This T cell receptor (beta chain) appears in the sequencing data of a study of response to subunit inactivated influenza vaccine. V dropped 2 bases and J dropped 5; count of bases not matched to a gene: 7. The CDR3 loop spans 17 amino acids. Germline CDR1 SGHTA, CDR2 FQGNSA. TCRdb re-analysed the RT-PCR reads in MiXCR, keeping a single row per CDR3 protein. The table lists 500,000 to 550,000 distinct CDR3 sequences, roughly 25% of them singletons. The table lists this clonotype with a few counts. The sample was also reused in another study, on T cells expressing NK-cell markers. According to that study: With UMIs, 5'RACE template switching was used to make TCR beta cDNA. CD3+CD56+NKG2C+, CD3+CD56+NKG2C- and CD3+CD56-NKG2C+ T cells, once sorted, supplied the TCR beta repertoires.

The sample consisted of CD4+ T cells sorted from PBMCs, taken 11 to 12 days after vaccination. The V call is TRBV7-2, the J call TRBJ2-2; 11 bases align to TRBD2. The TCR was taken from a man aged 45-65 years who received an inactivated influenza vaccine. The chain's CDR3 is CASSLLAGGGVTGELFF. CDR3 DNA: TGTGCCAGCAGCTTACTAGCGGGAGGAGGTGTTACCGGGGAGCTGTTTTTT.